Listed here are 5 T cell receptor beta chains from one sample, sequenced in a study of CD8 T cells in Susac syndrome. When the RNA was reverse transcribed, random hexamers were used with an input of about 0.5 to 1 ug. TCRdb called the immunoSEQ multiplex PCR reads again in MiXCR, with one record for every CDR3 protein. The data hold 100,000 or so distinct CDR3 sequences, with about 95% observed a single time. Sequenced: CD8+ T cells from PBMCs. The receptors originated from a human donor with Susac syndrome.

The CDR3 DNA is TGCGCCAGCAGCTTGGGAGGACAGGGGTATCAGCCCCAGCATTTT. Its protein product is CASSLGGQGYQPQHF. The gene calls are TRBV5-1 and TRBJ1-5, with 9 positions matching TRBD1. The trim removed 0 bases at V and 5 bases at J, leaving 3 bases unmatched. CDR1 and CDR2 (germline): SGHRS, YFSETQ. The CDR3 sequence is 15 residues long.

Here the CDR3 DNA reads TGCAGTGCCATCGGACCCGGGACAGGGAGTACCGGTCTCTCTGGGGCCAACGTCCTGACTTTC. Translation: CSAIGPGTGSTGLSGANVLTF. V gene TRBV20-1 combines with J gene TRBJ2-6; 9 positions agree with TRBD1. This CDR3 contains 21 residues. J lost 0 bases, V lost 6 bases, and 21 bases had no gene match. The germline CDR1 and CDR2 sequences are DFQATT and SNEGSKA (reference sequence).

The chain is built from TRBV18 and TRBJ2-7; D gene unclear. Germline CDR1 is KGHSH and CDR2 is LQKENI. V was clipped by 2 bases and J by 4 bases, with 6 bases between them. The CDR3 runs to 12 residues. CDR3 sequence: CASSPDLYEQYF. As DNA, the CDR3 is TGTGCCAGCTCACCAGACCTTTACGAGCAGTACTTC.

This rearrangement joins TRBV6-1 to TRBJ2-7; 8 bases are a match to TRBD2. Germline V gives CDR1 MNHNS, CDR2 SASEGT. Germline trimming cut 2 bases from V and 2 bases from J; bases unmatched to any gene: 11. The CDR3 totals 17 residues. The CDR3: CASSEKEASGYTYEQYF. CDR3 bases: TGTGCCAGCAGTGAAAAGGAGGCTAGCGGGTATACCTACGAGCAGTACTTC.

The CDR3 loop reads CASSTGTYEQYF. The CDR3, as DNA: TGTGCCAGCAGCACAGGGACCTACGAGCAGTACTTC. The chain employs TRBV13 and TRBJ2-7, with TRBD1 as a possible D gene (6 bases). CDR1 is PRHDT, CDR2 FYEKMQ, per germline (reference sequence). The CDR3 has 12 amino acids. Trimming left V 5 bases short and J 2 bases short, with 7 bases between.